This T cell receptor beta chain comes out of a study of blood T cell repertoires in COVID-19. Clones were sequenced by immunoSEQ multiplex PCR, and TCRdb holds only the in-frame ones, with some missing. The top ten clones hold around 4.8% of a sample with about 85,000 clones, around 90% of them seen once. Concerning this clone itself: In the same sample, other DNA sequences code for this CDR3.

Trimming took 2 bases from V and 7 from J, leaving 9 bases between them. The CDR3 is 13 residues long. The V gene's germline CDR1 is MNHNS and CDR2 SASEGT. The sequencing sample was made of peripheral blood. This chain links TRBV6-1 with TRBJ1-5, with TRBD1 as a possible D gene (5 bases). The sequence derives from a woman aged 80 or over with acute or convalescent COVID-19. CDR3: CASSERGTQPQHF. CDR3 sequence (DNA): TGTGCCAGCAGTGAACGGGGGACCCAGCCCCAGCATTTT.